This entry lists 27 T cell receptor beta chains sequenced from one sample in a study of blood T cells in healthy people across ages. For the second PCR, which ran for about 7 to 11 cycles, a sample-barcoded 5' primer and a J-beta primer mix were used. From the 5' RACE reads, TCRdb called clonotypes with MiXCR, one entry per CDR3 protein. This sample has about 730,000 distinct CDR3 sequences, with roughly 45% found just once. The sample taken for sequencing was blood. Receptor source: a woman aged 60-75 years in good health.

V is TRBV20-1 and J is TRBJ1-1, with unresolved D. The germline V gene encodes CDR1 DFQATT and CDR2 SNEGSKA (reference sequence). The V gene lost 4 bases and the J gene lost 4 bases, with 7 bases spanning the gap. The CDR3 consists of 11 residues. The CDR3, as DNA: TGCAGTGCTAACGGGCCCACTGAAGCTTTCTTT. Translating it yields CSANGPTEAFF.

The V call is TRBV20-1, the J call TRBJ1-5; D is ambiguous. V gave up 6 bases and J gave up 2 bases, with 14 bases separating them. This CDR3 has 14 residues. Germline values: CDR1 DFQATT, CDR2 SNEGSKA (reference sequence). The CDR3 nucleotides are TGCAGTGCCCATTTGGAGGTAGGCAATCAGCCCCAGCATTTT. It translates to CSAHLEVGNQPQHF.

The gene calls are TRBV28 and TRBJ2-1; weak D call: TRBD2 (5 bases). With 3 bases removed from V and 0 bases from J, the gap between germline ends came to 9 bases. Germline V gene data show CDR1 as MDHEN and CDR2 as SYDVKM. The CDR3 extends over 15 amino acids. CDR3 nucleotide sequence: TGTGCCAGCAGTTTTGTAGCGCCCTCCTACAATGAGCAGTTCTTC. Its protein is CASSFVAPSYNEQFF.

The chain's CDR3 is CATSRAFGASGGYEQFF. Here the CDR3 DNA reads TGTGCCACCAGCAGAGCATTCGGTGCTAGCGGAGGGTATGAGCAGTTCTTC. The chain is built from TRBV15 and TRBJ2-1; TRBD2 aligns across 7 bases. The germline gives CDR1 LNHNV, CDR2 YYDKDF (reference sequence). This CDR3 is built from 17 residues. Losses at the gene ends were 1 base for V and 8 bases for J; bases not matched to a gene: 14.

CDR3 protein: CSAMTGDGTDTQYF. The CDR3 DNA reads TGCAGTGCAATGACAGGGGACGGCACAGATACGCAGTATTTT. The chain couples TRBV20-1 to TRBJ2-3; 8 bases map to TRBD1. The CDR3 has 14 amino acids. From germline, CDR1 is DFQATT and CDR2 SNEGSKA (reference sequence). The J segment lost 1 base and the V segment lost 6 bases, leaving 6 bases of the junction unmatched.

A note on this clonotype: The CDR3 end shows no conserved phenylalanine or tryptophan, and so a read error is likely. It is unclear where the CDR3 begins or ends on the DNA, so no DNA is shown, and the CDR3 is as TCRdb lists it. This chain connects TRBV11-2 to TRBJ2-5; the table names TRBD2, a call not compared with the DNA. The germline CDR1 and CDR2 sequences are SGHAT and FQNNGV. The CDR3 region is 15 residues in length, termini included. CDR3: CASSLWAGVFGDPVL.

The chain carries TRBV7-9 and TRBJ2-5; 7 bases map to TRBD2. The V gene end was trimmed by 2 bases and the J gene end by 11 bases; junction bases not matched to a gene: 14. The CDR3 covers 15 residues. Germline CDR1 reads SEHNR; CDR2 reads FQNEAQ (reference sequence). The CDR3 DNA follows: TGTGCCAGCAGCTTACGAGGGGAGGGCCGCGGTGAGCAGTACTTC. Protein product: CASSLRGEGRGEQYF.

This clonotype was seen only once. V usage is TRBV28 and J usage is TRBJ1-1; a weak D match, TRBD1 (6 bases). Germline loops: CDR1 MDHEN, CDR2 SYDVKM. Between the trimmed V and J ends, which lost 4 bases and 3 bases, there was a span of 15 bases. The CDR3 loop spans 15 amino acids. This CDR3 reads CASSSQIDRYTEAFF. The CDR3 DNA is TGTGCCAGCAGTTCCCAGATTGACAGGTACACTGAAGCTTTCTTT.

This clonotype appeared a few times. The chain employs TRBV7-3 and TRBJ2-1; a possible D gene is TRBD2 (6 bases). The CDR3 totals 14 residues. Germline loops: CDR1 SGHTA, CDR2 FQGTGA. The V end was cut by 5 bases, the J end by 5 bases, with 13 bases between. CDR3 coding DNA: TGTGCCAGCAGCCCTGGAGGGGTAGACAATGAGCAGTTCTTC. It translates to CASSPGGVDNEQFF. The complete variable domain, with remaining parts taken from reference TRBV7-3 and TRBJ2-1, reads GAGVSQTPSNKVTEKGKYVELRCDPISGHTALYWYRQSLGQGPEFLIYFQGTGAADDSGLPNDRFFAVRPEGSVSTLKIQRTERGDSAVYLCASSPGGVDNEQFFGPGTRLTVL.

The chain combines TRBV7-2 with TRBJ2-1, with TRBD2 matching over 8 bases. Looked up from germline, CDR1 is SGHTA and CDR2 is FQGNSA. The length of the CDR3 is 18 residues. The trim removed 1 base at V and 10 bases at J, leaving 18 bases unmatched. The CDR3 reads CASSLVGTSAGASSEQFF. CDR3 coding DNA: TGTGCCAGCAGCTTAGTCGGTACCTCAGCGGGAGCCTCGTCGGAGCAGTTCTTC.

Details on this clonotype: This could be a read error, since a much larger clone is one nucleotide away. The gene calls are TRBV6-2 or TRBV6-3 and TRBJ2-3; unclear D gene. The CDR3 extends over 12 amino acids. CDR1 and CDR2 (germline): MNHEY, SVGEGT. The CDR3 region is CASTADRDTRYF. The CDR3 nucleotides are TGTGCCAGCACGGCGGACCGAGATACGCGGTATTTT.

The chain couples TRBV13 to TRBJ2-1, with D possibly being TRBD2 (6 bases). Per the germline V gene, CDR1 is PRHDT and CDR2 is FYEKMQ (reference sequence). The CDR3 length is 15 residues. V was clipped by 0 bases and J by 10 bases, with 16 bases between them. The CDR3 DNA is TGTGCCAGCAGCTTAGGGGTCGGGAGCTCCTACGAGCAGTTCTTC. Amino acids: CASSLGVGSSYEQFF. The variable domain in full, with the rest retrieved from reference TRBV13 and TRBJ2-1, is AAGVIQSPRHLIKEKRETATLKCYPIPRHDTVYWYQQGPGQDPQFLISFYEKMQSDKGSIPDRFSAQQFSDYHSELNMSSLELGDSALYFCASSLGVGSSYEQFFGPGTRLTVL.

This clonotype was seen repeatedly, ten times or more. This chain connects TRBV5-1 to TRBJ1-6; TRBD1 matches at 12 bases. This CDR3 has 15 residues. V shed 4 bases and J 10 bases; nucleotides not matched to a gene: 6. Germline CDR1 reads SGHRS; CDR2 reads YFSETQ. The CDR3 protein is CASSDRDRGHSPLHF. The DNA of the CDR3 is TGCGCCAGCAGCGACCGGGACAGGGGGCACTCACCCCTCCACTTT. Looking up the rest from reference TRBV5-1 and TRBJ1-6 gives the full variable domain: KAGVTQTPRYLIKTRGQQVTLSCSPISGHRSVSWYQQTPGQGLQFLFEYFSETQRNKGNFPGRFSGRQFSNSRSEMNVSTLELGDSALYLCASSDRDRGHSPLHFGNGTRLTVT.

This clonotype was observed a single time. The rearrangement links TRBV30 to TRBJ1-2; D gene uncertain. The CDR3 totals 14 residues. Trimming cost V 4 bases and J 1 base, with 13 bases left between them. CDR1 and CDR2 from the germline V gene are GTSNPN and SVGIG (reference sequence). This CDR3 reads CAWNPGSGNYGYTF. In DNA, the CDR3 is TGTGCCTGGAACCCCGGGTCCGGTAACTATGGCTACACCTTC.

This clonotype was found a few times. The chain employs TRBV20-1 and TRBJ2-1; a possible D gene is TRBD1 (6 bases). The CDR3 is made up of 15 amino acids. Germline V gene sequence: CDR1 DFQATT, CDR2 SNEGSKA (reference sequence). The V end lost 0 bases, the J end lost 6 bases, and 15 bases lay between the germline ends. This CDR3 is CSARDPGTLSNEQFF. Here the CDR3 DNA reads TGCAGTGCTAGAGACCCCGGGACACTCTCCAATGAGCAGTTCTTC.

V is TRBV29-1 and J is TRBJ1-4; D is undetermined. The length of the CDR3 is 13 residues. Germline V gives CDR1 SQVTM, CDR2 ANQGSEA. Trimming stripped 6 bases from V and 7 bases from J, with 15 bases between. The CDR3 DNA reads TGCAGCGTGCAGACCCTCTGGAGTGAAAAACTGTTTTTT. It encodes CSVQTLWSEKLFF. The full variable domain, completed using reference TRBV29-1 and TRBJ1-4, is SAVISQKPSRDICQRGTSLTIQCQVDSQVTMMFWYRQQPGQSLTLIATANQGSEATYESGFVIDKFPISRPNLTFSTLTVSNMSPEDSSIYLCSVQTLWSEKLFFGSGTQLSVL.

This clonotype was seen a handful of times. This chain joins TRBV7-3 and TRBJ2-3, with TRBD2 as a possible D gene (5 bases). The V gene lost 5 bases and the J gene lost 3 bases, with 12 bases spanning the gap. The CDR3 is 14 amino acids. Germline assignment: CDR1 SGHTA and CDR2 FQGTGA. CDR3 loop: CASSRGLATDTQYF. CDR3 DNA: TGTGCCAGCAGCCGCGGTCTAGCAACAGATACGCAGTATTTT.

The sample holds a few counts of this clonotype. This chain uses TRBV7-2 with TRBJ2-3, with 7 bases aligning to TRBD2. Germline lookup yields CDR1 SGHTA and CDR2 FQGNSA. The CDR3 totals 15 residues. V trimming: 5 bases; J trimming: 4 bases; junction bases outside the gene matches: 9. For the CDR3, the DNA is TGTGCCAGCAGCCCACCGGGACTAAGGCCAGATACGCAGTATTTT. It translates to CASSPPGLRPDTQYF.

The chain joins TRBV12-3 or TRBV12-4 to TRBJ2-5; D is possibly TRBD1 or TRBD2 (6 bases each). V was trimmed by 6 bases and J by 5 bases, leaving 13 bases between them. There are 13 residues in the CDR3. The CDR3 region is CASSAGGFETQYF. The CDR3 bases are TGTGCCAGCAGCGCCGGGGGCTTTGAGACCCAGTACTTC.

The V call is TRBV20-1, the J call TRBJ2-7, with TRBD2 matching over 7 bases. V lost 6 bases to trimming and J lost 0 bases; unmatched junction nucleotides: 14. The length of the CDR3 is 16 residues. Germline CDR1 reads DFQATT; CDR2 reads SNEGSKA (reference sequence). The CDR3: CSAPPGWEGRSYEQYF. CDR3 bases: TGCAGTGCCCCTCCAGGGTGGGAGGGCCGCTCCTACGAGCAGTACTTC.

This clonotype was counted at least ten times. The chain recombines TRBV6-5 with TRBJ1-2; TRBD1 aligns across 9 bases. The germline gives CDR1 MNHEY, CDR2 SVGAGI. The CDR3 length is 16 residues. V was pared by 6 bases and J by 7 bases, with 15 bases of the junction left unmatched. CDR3 nucleotides: TGTGCCAGCAGCCGCCCGGAGGGACAGGGTTGGGGTGGCTACACCTTC. Amino acids: CASSRPEGQGWGGYTF.

This clonotype was counted between two and nine times. The rearrangement links TRBV20-1 to TRBJ2-7, with 14 bases aligning to TRBD2. The CDR3 is made up of 17 amino acids. Germline CDR1 is DFQATT and CDR2 is SNEGSKA (reference sequence). V trimming: 3 bases; J trimming: 0 bases; junction bases outside the gene matches: 7. This CDR3 reads CSASGLAGGLSSYEQYF. The CDR3 nucleotides read TGCAGTGCTAGTGGACTAGCGGGAGGCCTAAGCTCCTACGAGCAGTACTTC.

This clonotype was detected a few times. CDR3 in amino acids: CSVAGRTQYF. The DNA of the CDR3 is TGCAGCGTGGCAGGGAGGACGCAGTATTTT. The chain carries TRBV29-1 and TRBJ2-3; D might be TRBD2 (6 bases). The CDR3 sequence is 10 residues long. V lost 6 bases, J lost 9 bases, and 10 bases lay in between. The germline CDR1 and CDR2 sequences are SQVTM and ANQGSEA.

This clonotype occurred many times. The V and J genes are TRBV6-5 and TRBJ2-4; 7 bases match TRBD1. Germline lookup yields CDR1 MNHEY and CDR2 SVGAGI. The CDR3 spans 17 residues. The J segment lost 2 bases and the V segment lost 5 bases, leaving 12 bases of the junction unmatched. CDR3 nucleotides: TGTGCCAGCAGTCACGTATTGGACAGGTCCCCCAAAAACATTCAGTACTTC. This encodes CASSHVLDRSPKNIQYF.

This clonotype came up many times. V gene TRBV10-3 combines with J gene TRBJ2-5; 7 bases are shared with TRBD1. This CDR3 contains 13 residues. Germline V gives CDR1 ENHRY, CDR2 SYGVKD. V was pared by 10 bases and J by 5 bases, with 10 bases of the junction left unmatched. The DNA of the CDR3 is TGTGCCACGACGGGACAGATCACGGAGACCCAGTACTTC. Amino acid sequence: CATTGQITETQYF.

The chain recombines TRBV7-2 with TRBJ2-3; 8 bases align to TRBD2. The CDR3 sequence is 14 residues long. Germline V gene lookup returns CDR1 SGHTA and CDR2 FQGNSA. The ends lost 1 base at V and 7 bases at J; junction bases unmatched: 4. The DNA of the CDR3 is TGTGCCAGCAGCTTAGGAGCGGGGGAAAATACGCAGTATTTT. It codes for CASSLGAGENTQYF.

This clonotype occurred a few times. The V gene is TRBV7-9, the J gene TRBJ2-1; TRBD2 is a possible D gene (5 bases). V was pared by 3 bases and J by 5 bases, with 11 bases between. Germline V lookup: CDR1 SEHNR, CDR2 FQNEAQ (reference sequence). The CDR3 has 14 amino acids. In DNA form, the CDR3 reads TGTGCCAGCAGCTTCGGGGAAGTCAACAATGAGCAGTTCTTC. This encodes CASSFGEVNNEQFF.